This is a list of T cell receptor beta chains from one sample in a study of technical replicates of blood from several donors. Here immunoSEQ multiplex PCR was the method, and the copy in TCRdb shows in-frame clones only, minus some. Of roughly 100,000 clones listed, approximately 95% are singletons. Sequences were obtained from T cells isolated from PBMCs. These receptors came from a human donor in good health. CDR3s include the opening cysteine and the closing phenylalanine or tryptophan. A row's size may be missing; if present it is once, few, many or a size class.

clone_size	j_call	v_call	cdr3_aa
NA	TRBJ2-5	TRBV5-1	CASSLDRVRTQYF
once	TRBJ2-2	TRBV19	CASIPSHTGELFF
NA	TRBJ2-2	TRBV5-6	CASRPFGAGGPRGLFF
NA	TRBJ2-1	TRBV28	CASISGTGGRNEQFF
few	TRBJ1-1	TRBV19	CASKYFSTVYSEAFF
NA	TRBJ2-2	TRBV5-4	CASSTPIAGYAGELFF
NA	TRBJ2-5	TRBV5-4	CASSPGGSGSETQYF
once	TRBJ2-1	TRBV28	CASNYRLNNEQFF
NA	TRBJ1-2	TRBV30	CAWSRPGQGVIYGYTF
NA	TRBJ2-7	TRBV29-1	CSVYLSSGQSASYEQYF
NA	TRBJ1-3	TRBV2	CASSVRAGENTIYF
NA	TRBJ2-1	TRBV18	CASSPVPSAQWSEQFF
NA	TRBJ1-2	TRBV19	CASSISSAGVYGYTF
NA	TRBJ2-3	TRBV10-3	CAISGRWTAGTDTQYF
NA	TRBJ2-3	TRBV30	CAWSVESVASGLSGDTQYF
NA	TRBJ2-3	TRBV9	CASSVTSGVSTDTQYF
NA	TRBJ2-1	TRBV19	CASSTNLGLAGDPGQFF
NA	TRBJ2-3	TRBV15	CATSTIPGDWGTDTQYF
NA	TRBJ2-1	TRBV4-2	CASSQGSGTAFYNEQFF
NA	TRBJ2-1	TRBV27	CASSQTSVTTFYNEQFF
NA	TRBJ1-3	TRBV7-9	CASSPLAGTIYF
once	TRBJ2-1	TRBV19	CASSIPGAGEQFF
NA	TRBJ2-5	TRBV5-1	CASTTGLLQETQYF
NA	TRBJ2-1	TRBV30	CAWSVGTGVNNEQFF
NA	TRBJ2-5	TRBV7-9	CASSPDRWEETQYF
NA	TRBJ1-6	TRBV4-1	CASSQEGMRGIYSPLHF
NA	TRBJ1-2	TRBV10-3	CAISERQGDYGYTF
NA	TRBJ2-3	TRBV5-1	CASSKLPGLGADTQYF
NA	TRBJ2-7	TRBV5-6	CASCWRDSYEQYF
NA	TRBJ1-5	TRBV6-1	CASSKKESQPQHF
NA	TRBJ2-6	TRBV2	CASSERDVLTF
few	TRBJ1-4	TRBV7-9	CASSLGGGSEKLFF
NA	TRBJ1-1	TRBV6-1	CASSEVGLAGTFF